The clone carrying this TCR beta chain has only one observation. This sample is drawn from a study of control samples from healthy donors and cancer patients. From germline, CDR1 is MNHEY and CDR2 SVGAGI. The V end lost 6 bases, the J end lost 4 bases, and 12 bases lay between the germline ends. CDR3 length: 13 amino acids. The method was immunoSEQ multiplex PCR; TCRdb's version includes in-frame clones alone and lacks a portion of them. Of about 80,000 clones in the sample, around nine tenths were seen once. The sequencing input was blood. This chain joins TRBV6-5 and TRBJ1-2; weak D call: TRBD1 (6 bases). The sequence was collected from a woman between 45 and 65 years old in good health. The CDR3 protein is CASSPDSTYGYTF. In DNA, the CDR3 is TGTGCCAGCAGCCCGGACAGTACCTATGGCTACACCTTC.